A single sample gave rise to the 8 T cell receptor beta chains below, sequenced in a study of graft-versus-host responses after intestinal transplantation (dated by TCRdb to the early 2020s). The library was built by means of the immunoSEQ multiplex PCR assay. The table comes from immuneACCESS by way of TCRdb, which keeps in-frame sequences with V and J called. Part of the clones is missing from these tables; in studies checked, under half for an unresolved V gene and the rest for unknown reasons. The sample table shows 84,000 or so clones, and around 84% are seen once. Together, the top ten hold around 0.8% of the sample. This specimen's time point label, per the study, means: cells obtained before transplantation from donor or recipient. Antigens for these TCRs are unknown. This specimen consisted of unstimulated CD4+ T cells sorted from spleen or lymph node cells, obtained before intestinal transplant. Receptors were obtained from a human donor who received an intestinal transplant.

The chain carries TRBV5-4 and TRBJ2-1, with 13 nucleotides matching TRBD2. V lost 6 bases and J lost 9; bases outside the gene matches: 12. The CDR3 is 16 amino acids. In germline, CDR1 is SGHNT, CDR2 YYREEE (reference sequence). In nucleotides, the CDR3 is TGTGCCAGCACCGAACTAGCGGGGGGGCCAGGGGGTGAGCAGTTCTTC. It is translated as CASTELAGGPGGEQFF.

This rearrangement joins TRBV11-2 to TRBJ1-4; D is perhaps TRBD1 (5 bases). CDR3 length equals 14 residues. V was cut by 0 bases and J by 5 bases, with 7 bases left in between. Germline V lookup: CDR1 SGHAT, CDR2 FQNNGV. In DNA form, the CDR3 reads TGTGCCAGCAGCTTAGAGGCAGGGAATGAAAAACTGTTTTTT. It yields the protein CASSLEAGNEKLFF.

The chain joins TRBV2 to TRBJ1-6, with TRBD1 identical over 7 bases. The V gene's germline CDR1 is SNHLY and CDR2 FYNNEI. CDR3 length: 15 residues. Unmatched junction bases numbered 7, after V lost 5 bases and J lost 6 bases. DNA of the CDR3: TGTGCCAGCAGTCAGGACAGGCCGTTTAATTCACCCCTCCACTTT. It encodes CASSQDRPFNSPLHF.

This clone occurred a few times. The chain joins TRBV4-1 to TRBJ1-5, with unresolved D. There are 16 residues in the CDR3. Trimming took 4 bases from V and 3 from J, leaving 16 bases between them. CDR1 is MGHRA, CDR2 YSYEKL, per germline. The CDR3 protein is CASSPGSRAVNQPQHF. In nucleotides, the CDR3 is TGCGCCAGCAGCCCTGGTTCGAGGGCCGTCAATCAGCCCCAGCATTTT.

In this sample, this clone turned up once. The chain combines TRBV6-1 with TRBJ2-1, with TRBD2 matching 13 bases. Germline V gene lookup returns CDR1 MNHNS and CDR2 SASEGT. Trimming took 3 bases from V and 1 from J; bases not matched to a gene: 9. CDR3 size: 19 residues. For the CDR3, the DNA is TGTGCCAGCAGTGAGGGGGGGACTAGCGGGGTGGCGTCCTACAATGAGCAGTTCTTC. This encodes CASSEGGTSGVASYNEQFF.

This chain links TRBV2 with TRBJ2-1; 15 nucleotides line up with TRBD2. Germline trimming cut 5 bases from V and 4 bases from J; bases unmatched to any gene: 3. Germline assignment: CDR1 SNHLY and CDR2 FYNNEI. The CDR3 is made up of 16 amino acids. In DNA, the CDR3 is TGTGCCAGCAGTCGCGGGACTAGCGGGAGGTACAATGAGCAGTTCTTC. This sequence encodes CASSRGTSGRYNEQFF.

Note on this clone: At one end the junction does not follow the germline gene, possibly because of a read error. V usage is TRBV6-1 and J usage is TRBJ1-1; a weak D match, TRBD1 (5 bases). Per the germline V gene, CDR1 is MNHNS and CDR2 is SASEGT. This CDR3 region has 13 residues. The CDR3 here is CASSEEGPTEAFF. As DNA, the CDR3 is TGTGCCAGCAGCGAAGAGGGGCCCACTGAAGCTTTCTTT.

The chain couples TRBV5-1 to TRBJ1-6; D is unresolved. Germline V CDR1 and CDR2: SGHRS, YFSETQ. The CDR3 has 14 amino acids. The V end lost 7 bases, the J end lost 7 bases, and 15 bases lay between the germline ends. CDR3 sequence: CASRRARENSPLHF. DNA for the CDR3: TGCGCCAGCCGACGGGCCCGGGAAAATTCACCCCTCCACTTT.